These 14 T cell receptor beta chains originate from one sample sequenced in a study of response to subunit inactivated influenza vaccine. TCRdb re-called the RT-PCR reads with MiXCR, one entry per CDR3 protein. The data contain 710,000 or so distinct CDR3 sequences, about a sixth of them singletons. This specimen consisted of PBMCs from blood, obtained 11 to 12 days after vaccination. The receptors stem from a middle-aged man who received an inactivated influenza vaccine.

The chain is built from TRBV6-5 and TRBJ2-7; either TRBD1 or TRBD2 may supply D (5 bases each). Germline loops: CDR1 MNHEY, CDR2 SVGAGI. The CDR3 loop spans 19 amino acids. The V gene lost 0 bases and the J gene lost 3 bases, with 24 bases spanning the gap. The CDR3 DNA is TGTGCCAGCAGTTACTCCGCCCCCATCGAGACCGGGACGGACTACGAGCAGTACTTC. This translates into CASSYSAPIETGTDYEQYF.

The J gene is TRBJ1-4, the V gene TRBV5-1; D uncertain. CDR3 length: 14 amino acids. Germline-derived CDR1 and CDR2 are SGHRS and YFSETQ. V was clipped by 4 bases and J by 7 bases, with 14 bases between them. CDR3 in DNA: TGCGCCAGCAGCGAGCAGGATGCCCCTGAAAAACTGTTTTTT. It translates to CASSEQDAPEKLFF.

This clonotype has a handful of counts. The chain carries TRBV7-9 and TRBJ2-3; tentatively, D is TRBD1 (6 bases). Germline V gene data show CDR1 as SEHNR and CDR2 as FQNEAQ (reference sequence). V was cut by 2 bases and J by 6 bases, with 12 bases left in between. The CDR3 has 14 amino acids. CDR3 protein: CASSLSTGSDTQYF. Here the CDR3 DNA reads TGTGCCAGCAGCTTATCCACAGGGTCGGATACGCAGTATTTT.

The chain uses TRBV2 and TRBJ1-1; D is perhaps TRBD1 (6 bases). Germline assignment: CDR1 SNHLY and CDR2 FYNNEI. This CDR3 has 13 amino acids. The ends were cut back, 11 bases at V and 2 bases at J, with 15 bases in the middle. CDR3 nucleotides: TGTGCCGACAGGAAGGAGGTCAACACTGAAGCTTTCTTT. Amino acids: CADRKEVNTEAFF.

The table lists this clonotype with a few counts. The gene calls are TRBV7-7 and TRBJ2-2; 8 bases fit TRBD2. The V segment lost 5 bases and the J segment 5 bases; nucleotides outside the gene matches: 13. Germline CDR1 reads SSHAT; CDR2 reads FNYEAQ (reference sequence). There are 17 residues in the CDR3. The CDR3 region is CASSPGNSGSGTGELFF. The CDR3 coding sequence is TGTGCCAGCAGCCCCGGTAACAGCGGGAGCGGAACCGGGGAGCTGTTTTTT.

The gene calls are TRBV7-6 and TRBJ2-7; 11 nucleotides line up with TRBD2. From germline, CDR1 is SGHVS and CDR2 FNYEAQ. The V segment lost 4 bases and the J segment 0 bases; nucleotides outside the gene matches: 11. The CDR3 sequence is 18 residues long. In DNA form, the CDR3 reads TGTGCCAGCAGCTCGTTACTAGCGGGGGAGCCCTCCTCCTACGAGCAGTACTTC. It yields the protein CASSSLLAGEPSSYEQYF.

This rearrangement joins TRBV27 to TRBJ2-1; TRBD2 matches 9 bases. The J segment lost 7 bases and the V segment lost 4 bases, leaving 14 bases of the junction unmatched. From germline, CDR1 is MNHEY and CDR2 SMNVEV (reference sequence). The CDR3 is 17 residues long. CDR3 loop: CASSYAPLAGARNEQFF. CDR3 coding DNA: TGTGCCAGCAGTTACGCTCCTTTAGCGGGAGCTAGAAATGAGCAGTTCTTC.

The rearrangement joins TRBV5-8 to TRBJ1-2; D is possibly TRBD1 (6 bases). Trimming stripped 4 bases from V and 3 bases from J, with 16 bases between. Germline loops: CDR1 SGHTS, CDR2 YDEGEE. The CDR3 is 15 amino acids. The CDR3 region is CASSRVGAADYGYTF. Written as DNA, the CDR3 is TGTGCCAGCAGCAGGGTGGGGGCTGCGGACTATGGCTACACCTTC.

The CDR3 bases are TGTGCCAGCAGCCAAGAAGGGGTAACCGGGGAGCTGTTTTTT. Translation: CASSQEGVTGELFF. V gene TRBV3-1 combines with J gene TRBJ2-2, with D possibly being TRBD1 (5 bases). The germline V gene has CDR1 LGHDT and CDR2 YNNKEL (reference sequence). Deletions cut 0 bases from V and 5 bases from J, with 7 bases between. The CDR3 length is 14 residues.

V usage is TRBV24-1 and J usage is TRBJ2-1; no clear D gene. Germline V gene data show CDR1 as KGHDR and CDR2 as SFDVKD. This CDR3 spans 11 amino acids. The ends were cut back, 3 bases at V and 9 bases at J, with 5 bases in the middle. For the CDR3, the DNA is TGTGCCACCAGTGATGCCTCTGAGCAGTTCTTC. Amino acid sequence: CATSDASEQFF.

The sample holds a few counts of this clonotype. The chain employs TRBV11-2 and TRBJ1-2; perhaps TRBD1 as D (6 bases). CDR3 length: 15 amino acids. Germline V gives CDR1 SGHAT, CDR2 FQNNGV. Trimming took 1 base from V and 3 from J, leaving 12 bases between them. The CDR3 DNA is TGTGCCAGCAGCTTAGTCGCAGGGGAAGACTATGGCTACACCTTC. Protein sequence: CASSLVAGEDYGYTF. The full variable domain, completed using reference TRBV11-2 and TRBJ1-2, is EAGVAQSPRYKIIEKRQSVAFWCNPISGHATLYWYQQILGQGPKLLIQFQNNGVVDDSQLPKDRFSAERLKGVDSTLKIQPAKLEDSAVYLCASSLVAGEDYGYTFGSGTRLTVV.

V and J are TRBV6-1 and TRBJ2-3; D is undetermined. The CDR3 sequence is 13 residues long. V lost 7 bases to trimming and J lost 6 bases, with 14 bases between them. Germline V gene lookup returns CDR1 MNHNS and CDR2 SASEGT. The CDR3 loop reads CASTSVYRDTQYF. Written as DNA, the CDR3 is TGTGCCAGCACGAGCGTCTACCGCGATACGCAGTATTTT.

This clonotype turned up a few times. The genes are TRBV12-5 and TRBJ2-5; D is uncertain. Per the germline V gene, CDR1 is LGHNT and CDR2 is FRNRAP. The CDR3 has 14 amino acids. The V gene lost 0 bases and the J gene lost 5 bases, with 10 bases spanning the gap. CDR3 in DNA: TGTGCTAGTGGTTTGGTGCGACGTTTGGAGACCCAGTACTTC. Its translation: CASGLVRRLETQYF.

This clonotype was found a few times. The chain uses TRBV28 and TRBJ2-1; D might be TRBD1 (6 bases). The germline CDR1 and CDR2 sequences are MDHEN and SYDVKM. The CDR3 has 14 residues. The V and J ends lost 6 bases and 5 bases respectively, with 14 bases between them. CDR3 loop: CASRSWTENNEQFF. The DNA of the CDR3 is TGTGCCAGCAGGTCGTGGACAGAGAACAATGAGCAGTTCTTC. The full variable domain, completed using reference TRBV28 and TRBJ2-1, is DVKVTQSSRYLVKRTGEKVFLECVQDMDHENMFWYRQDPGLGLRLIYFSYDVKMKEKGDIPEGYSVSREKKERFSLILESASTNQTSMYLCASRSWTENNEQFFGPGTRLTVL.